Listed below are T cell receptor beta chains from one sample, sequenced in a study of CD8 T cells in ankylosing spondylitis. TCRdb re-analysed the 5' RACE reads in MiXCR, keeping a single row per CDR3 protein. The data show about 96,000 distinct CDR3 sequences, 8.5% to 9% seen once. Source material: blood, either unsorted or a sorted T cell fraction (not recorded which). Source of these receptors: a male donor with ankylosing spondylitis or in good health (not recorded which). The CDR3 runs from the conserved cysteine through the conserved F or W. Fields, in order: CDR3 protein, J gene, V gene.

CASSFPSGGSYEQYF | TRBJ2-7 | TRBV5-1
CASSGLQGVDGYTF | TRBJ1-2 | TRBV6-1
CASSPTGTNQPQHF | TRBJ1-5 | TRBV18
CASSPLSYNEQFF | TRBJ2-1 | TRBV28
CASRPGLGADTIYF | TRBJ1-3 | TRBV12-3/TRBV12-4
CASSSSGMGQPQHF | TRBJ1-5 | TRBV7-8
CASSSRKGAGTWNYEQYF | TRBJ2-7 | TRBV6-5
CASSRLGEQYF | TRBJ2-7 | TRBV7-8
CASKVGNTNEKLFF | TRBJ1-4 | TRBV27
CASSSGHMDRVNTGELFF | TRBJ2-2 | TRBV5-6
CAISADSLRTDLTYEQYF | TRBJ2-7 | TRBV10-3
CASSQGSGGAYEQYF | TRBJ2-7 | TRBV3-1
CASSLGSGDLYEQYF | TRBJ2-7 | TRBV27
CASSYSGEGYEQYF | TRBJ2-7 | TRBV6-5
CASKYRDRTYNEQFF | TRBJ2-1 | TRBV2
CASTQDPLHRNSPLHF | TRBJ1-6 | TRBV5-4
CASSQVRLVAGDEQFF | TRBJ2-1 | TRBV4-1